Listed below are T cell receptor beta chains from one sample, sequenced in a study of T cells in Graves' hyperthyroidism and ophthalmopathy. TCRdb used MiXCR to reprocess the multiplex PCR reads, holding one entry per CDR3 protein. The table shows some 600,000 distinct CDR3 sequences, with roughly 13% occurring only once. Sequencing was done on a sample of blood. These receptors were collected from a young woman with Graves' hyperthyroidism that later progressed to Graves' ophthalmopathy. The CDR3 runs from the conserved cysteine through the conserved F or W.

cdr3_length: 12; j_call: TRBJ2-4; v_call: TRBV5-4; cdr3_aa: CASTSGQNIQYF
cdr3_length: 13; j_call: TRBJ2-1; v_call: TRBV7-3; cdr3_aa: CASSDDRYNEQFF
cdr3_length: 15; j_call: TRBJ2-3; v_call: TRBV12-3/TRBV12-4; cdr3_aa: CASSRSSGSTDTQYF
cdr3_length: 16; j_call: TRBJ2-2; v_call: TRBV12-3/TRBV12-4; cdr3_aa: CASSFEQGWSTGELFF
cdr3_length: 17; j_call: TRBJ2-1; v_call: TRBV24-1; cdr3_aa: CATSAGLAGGPRNEQFF
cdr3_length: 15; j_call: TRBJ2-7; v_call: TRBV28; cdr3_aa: CASSPGQGGSSEQYF
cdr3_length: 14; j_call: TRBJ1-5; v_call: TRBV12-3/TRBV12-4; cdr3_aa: CASSLHGANQPQHF
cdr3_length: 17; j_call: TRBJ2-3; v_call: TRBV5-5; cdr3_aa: CASSGWGPRESTDTQYF
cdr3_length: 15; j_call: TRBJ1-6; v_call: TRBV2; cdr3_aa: CASPTRGFYNSPLHF
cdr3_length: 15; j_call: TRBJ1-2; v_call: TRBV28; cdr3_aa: CASSLSTGLREGYTF
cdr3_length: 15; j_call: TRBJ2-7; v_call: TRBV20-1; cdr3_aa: CSARVIPGQGYEQYF
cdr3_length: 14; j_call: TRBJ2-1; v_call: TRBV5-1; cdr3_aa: CASSPLPDSPEQFF
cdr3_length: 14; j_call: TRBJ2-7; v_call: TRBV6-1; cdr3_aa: CASSSPGGKNEQYF
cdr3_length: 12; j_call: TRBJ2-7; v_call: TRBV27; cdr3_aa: CASSLGGAQQYF
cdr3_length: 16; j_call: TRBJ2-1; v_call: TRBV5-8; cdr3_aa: CASSLGLGGIRLEQFF
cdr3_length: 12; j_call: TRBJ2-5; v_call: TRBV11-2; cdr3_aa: CASRADRGTQYF
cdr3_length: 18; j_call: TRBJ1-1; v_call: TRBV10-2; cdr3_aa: CASSDRGGGGRRNTEAFF
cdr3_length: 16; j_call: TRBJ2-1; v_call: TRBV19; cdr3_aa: CASSIPGLAAYNEQFF
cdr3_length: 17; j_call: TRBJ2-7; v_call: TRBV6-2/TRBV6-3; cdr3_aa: CASSTGTSGRASHEQYF
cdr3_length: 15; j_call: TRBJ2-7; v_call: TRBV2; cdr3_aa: CASSEAVGPTYEQYF
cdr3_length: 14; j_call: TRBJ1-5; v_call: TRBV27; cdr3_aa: CASSLQGIDQPQHF
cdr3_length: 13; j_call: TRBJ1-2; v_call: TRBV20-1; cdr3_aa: CSARDYRQYGYTF
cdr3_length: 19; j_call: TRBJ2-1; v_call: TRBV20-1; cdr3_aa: CSAKTGGLAARSSYNEQFF
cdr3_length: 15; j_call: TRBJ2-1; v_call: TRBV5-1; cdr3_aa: CASLSRGQGNNEQFF
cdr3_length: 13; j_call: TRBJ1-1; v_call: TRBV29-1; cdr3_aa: CSVGGQFSVPAFF
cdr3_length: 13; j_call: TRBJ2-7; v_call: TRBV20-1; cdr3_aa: CSAPHLPDYEQYF
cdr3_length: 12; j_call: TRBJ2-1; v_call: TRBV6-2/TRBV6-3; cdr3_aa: CASMGEGSEQFF
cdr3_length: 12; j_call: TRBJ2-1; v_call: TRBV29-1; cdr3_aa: CSVAYIGGDKFF
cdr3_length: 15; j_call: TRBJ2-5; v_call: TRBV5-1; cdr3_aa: CASTLGAPGPETQYF
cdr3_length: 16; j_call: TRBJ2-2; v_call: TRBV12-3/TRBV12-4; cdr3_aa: CASSLFSPANTGELFF
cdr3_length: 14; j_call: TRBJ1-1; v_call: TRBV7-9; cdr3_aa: CASRPGQGTAEAFF
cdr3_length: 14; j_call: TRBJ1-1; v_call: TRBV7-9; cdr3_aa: CASSDTTPNTEAFF
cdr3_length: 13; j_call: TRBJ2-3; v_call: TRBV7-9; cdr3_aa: CASRREGTDTQYF
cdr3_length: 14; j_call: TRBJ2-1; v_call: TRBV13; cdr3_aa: CAIVRQSSYNEQFF
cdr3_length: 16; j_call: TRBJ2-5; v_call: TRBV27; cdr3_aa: CASSYQQGEAQETQYF
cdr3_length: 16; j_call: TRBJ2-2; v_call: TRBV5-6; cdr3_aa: CASSFVRLSNTGELFF
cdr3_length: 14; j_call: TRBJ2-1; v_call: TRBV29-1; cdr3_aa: CSVDGETSYNEQFF
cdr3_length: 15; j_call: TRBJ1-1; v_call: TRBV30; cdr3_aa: CAWSAPGQHITEAFF
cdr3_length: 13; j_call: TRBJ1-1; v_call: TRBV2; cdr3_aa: CASSNQEDTEAFF
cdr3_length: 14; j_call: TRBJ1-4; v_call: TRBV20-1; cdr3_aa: CSAKQPGHREKLFF
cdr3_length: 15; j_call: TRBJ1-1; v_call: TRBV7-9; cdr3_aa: CASSLDPGVNTEAFF
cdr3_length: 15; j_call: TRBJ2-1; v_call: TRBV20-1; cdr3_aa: CSAVEASNSYNEQFF
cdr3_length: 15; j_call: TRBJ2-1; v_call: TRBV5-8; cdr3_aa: CASSLGSSGTNEQFF
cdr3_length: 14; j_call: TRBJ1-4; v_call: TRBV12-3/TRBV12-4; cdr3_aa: CASSLGITNEKLFF
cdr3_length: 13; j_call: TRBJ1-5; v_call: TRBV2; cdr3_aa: CACGLAGAQPQHF
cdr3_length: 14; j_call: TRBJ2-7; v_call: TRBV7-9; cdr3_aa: CASSLPSDREEQYF
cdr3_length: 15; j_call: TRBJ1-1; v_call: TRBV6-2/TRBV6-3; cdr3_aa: CASSYSRVMNTEAFF
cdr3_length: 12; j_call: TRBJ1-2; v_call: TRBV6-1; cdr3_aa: CASGEGDYGYTF
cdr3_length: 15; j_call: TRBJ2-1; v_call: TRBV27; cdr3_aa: CASSEPGLAGGGQFF
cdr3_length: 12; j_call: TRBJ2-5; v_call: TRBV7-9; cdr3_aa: CASSFVAETQYF
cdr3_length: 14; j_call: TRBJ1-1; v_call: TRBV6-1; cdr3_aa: CASRPDGMNTEAFF
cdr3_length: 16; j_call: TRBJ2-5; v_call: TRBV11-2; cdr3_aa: CASSLVTSGAGGTQYF
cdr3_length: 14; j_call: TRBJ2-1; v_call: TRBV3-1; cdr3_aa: CASSIDLDGNEQFF
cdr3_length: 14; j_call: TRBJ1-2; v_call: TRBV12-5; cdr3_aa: CASGQGGYGAECTF
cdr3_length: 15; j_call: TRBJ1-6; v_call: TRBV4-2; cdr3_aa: CASSLRSDRNSPLHF
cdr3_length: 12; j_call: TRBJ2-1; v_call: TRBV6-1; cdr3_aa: CASSRDRNEQFF